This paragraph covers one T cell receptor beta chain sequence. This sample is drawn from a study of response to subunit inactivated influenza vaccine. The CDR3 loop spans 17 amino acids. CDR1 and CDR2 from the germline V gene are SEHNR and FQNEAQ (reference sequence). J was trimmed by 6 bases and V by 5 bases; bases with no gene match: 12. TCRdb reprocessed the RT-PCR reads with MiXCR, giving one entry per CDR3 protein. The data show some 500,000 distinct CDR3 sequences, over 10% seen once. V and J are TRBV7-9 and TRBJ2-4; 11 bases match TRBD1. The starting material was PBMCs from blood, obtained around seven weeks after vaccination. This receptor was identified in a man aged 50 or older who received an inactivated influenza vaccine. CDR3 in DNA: TGTGCCAGCAGCGTCGGACAGGGGGCGAACCTGCCAAACATTCAGTACTTC. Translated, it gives CASSVGQGANLPNIQYF.